The text below deals with one T cell receptor beta chain. The sample is drawn from a study of blood T cell repertoires in COVID-19. Turning to the study itself: Sources were T cells, B-cell-depleted T cells, or PBMCs; the material itself was cDNA or gDNA.

Profiled with immunoSEQ multiplex PCR; TCRdb holds only in-frame clones, not every one. This sample has about 360,000 clones, with 75% to 90% found just once. Trimming left V 4 bases short and J 2 bases short, with 10 bases between. Per the germline V gene, CDR1 is SGDLS and CDR2 is YYNGEE. CDR3 length equals 13 residues. The origin of this receptor is a woman in her sixties with COVID-19, enrolled during active disease. V and J are TRBV9 and TRBJ2-7; unclear D gene. Sequences were obtained from peripheral blood. CDR3 coding DNA: TGTGCCAGCAGCCCAAATCATGCCTACGAGCAGTACTTC. Its translation is CASSPNHAYEQYF.